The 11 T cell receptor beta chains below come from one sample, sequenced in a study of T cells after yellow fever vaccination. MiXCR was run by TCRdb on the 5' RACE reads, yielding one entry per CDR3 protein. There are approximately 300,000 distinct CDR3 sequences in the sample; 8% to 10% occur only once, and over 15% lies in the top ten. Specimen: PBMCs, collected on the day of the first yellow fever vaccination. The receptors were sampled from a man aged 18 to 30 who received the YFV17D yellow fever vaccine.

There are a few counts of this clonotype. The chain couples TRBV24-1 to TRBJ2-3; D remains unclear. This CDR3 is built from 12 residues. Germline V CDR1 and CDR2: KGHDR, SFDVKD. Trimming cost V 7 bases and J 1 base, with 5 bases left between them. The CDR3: CATSEGTDTQYF. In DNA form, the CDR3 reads TGTGCCACCAGCGAGGGCACAGATACGCAGTATTTT.

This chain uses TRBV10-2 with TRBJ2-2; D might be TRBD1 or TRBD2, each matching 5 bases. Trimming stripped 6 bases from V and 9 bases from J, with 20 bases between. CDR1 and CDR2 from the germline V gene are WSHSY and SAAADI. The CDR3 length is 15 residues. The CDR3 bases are TGCGCCAGCAGGGGGCCCGGGGTTTTGTCCAGGGAGCTGTTTTTT. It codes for CASRGPGVLSRELFF.

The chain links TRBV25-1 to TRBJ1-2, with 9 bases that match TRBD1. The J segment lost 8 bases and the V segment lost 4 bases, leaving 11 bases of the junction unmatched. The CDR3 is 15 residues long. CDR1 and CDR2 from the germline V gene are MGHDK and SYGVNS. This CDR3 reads CASSVGQGAVEGYTF. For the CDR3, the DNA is TGTGCCAGCAGTGTGGGACAGGGAGCGGTGGAGGGCTACACCTTC.

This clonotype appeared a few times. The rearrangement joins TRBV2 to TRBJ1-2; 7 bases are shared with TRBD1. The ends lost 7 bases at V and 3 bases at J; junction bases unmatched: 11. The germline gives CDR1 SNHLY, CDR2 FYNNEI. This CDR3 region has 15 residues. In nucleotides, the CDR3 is TGTGCCAGCATAAATCAGACAGGGTCTTACTATGGCTACACCTTC. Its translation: CASINQTGSYYGYTF.

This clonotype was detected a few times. The CDR3 DNA sequence: TGTGCCAGCAGCCGCCGGGACAGGGCGGACAATGAGCAGTTCTTC. Translating it yields CASSRRDRADNEQFF. V is TRBV14 and J is TRBJ2-1; TRBD1 agrees at 9 bases. There are 15 residues in the CDR3. Unmatched junction bases numbered 6, after V lost 4 bases and J lost 5 bases. Germline V gene data show CDR1 as SGHDN and CDR2 as FVKESK.

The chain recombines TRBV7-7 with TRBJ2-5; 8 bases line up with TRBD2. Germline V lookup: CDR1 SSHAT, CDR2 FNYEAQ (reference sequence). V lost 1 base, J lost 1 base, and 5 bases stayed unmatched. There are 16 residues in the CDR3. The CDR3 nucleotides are TGTGCCAGCAGCTTAGGGGTCACTAGCGGCCAAGAGACCCAGTACTTC. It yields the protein CASSLGVTSGQETQYF. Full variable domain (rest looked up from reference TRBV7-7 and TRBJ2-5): GAGVSQSPRYKVTKRGQDVTLRCDPISSHATLYWYQQALGQGPEFLTYFNYEAQPDKSGLPSDRFSAERPEGSISTLTIQRTEQRDSAMYRCASSLGVTSGQETQYFGPGTRLLVL.

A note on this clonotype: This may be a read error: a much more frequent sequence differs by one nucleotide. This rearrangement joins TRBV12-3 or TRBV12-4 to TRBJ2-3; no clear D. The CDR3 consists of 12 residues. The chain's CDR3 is CASSLQIDAQYF. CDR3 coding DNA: TGTGCCAGCAGTTTACAGATAGATGCGCAGTATTTT.

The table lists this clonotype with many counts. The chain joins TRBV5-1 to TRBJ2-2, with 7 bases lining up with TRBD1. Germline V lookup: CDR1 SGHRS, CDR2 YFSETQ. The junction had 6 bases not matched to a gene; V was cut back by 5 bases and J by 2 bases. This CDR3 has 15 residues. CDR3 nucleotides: TGCGCCAGCAGTACCGGGACAGTCAACACCGGGGAGCTGTTTTTT. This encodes CASSTGTVNTGELFF.

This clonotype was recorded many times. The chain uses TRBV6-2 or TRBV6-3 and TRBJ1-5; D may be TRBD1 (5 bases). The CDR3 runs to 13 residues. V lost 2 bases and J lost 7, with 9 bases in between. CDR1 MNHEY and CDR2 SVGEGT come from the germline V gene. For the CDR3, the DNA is TGTGCCAGCAGTTACGAGGGGAAACAGCCCCAGCATTTT. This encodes CASSYEGKQPQHF.

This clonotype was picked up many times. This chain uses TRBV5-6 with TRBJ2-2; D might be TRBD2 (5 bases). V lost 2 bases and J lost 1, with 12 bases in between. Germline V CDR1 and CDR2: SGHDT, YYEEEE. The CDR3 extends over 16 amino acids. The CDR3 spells CASSFGEGWNTGELFF. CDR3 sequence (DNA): TGTGCCAGCAGCTTCGGAGAGGGATGGAACACCGGGGAGCTGTTTTTT.

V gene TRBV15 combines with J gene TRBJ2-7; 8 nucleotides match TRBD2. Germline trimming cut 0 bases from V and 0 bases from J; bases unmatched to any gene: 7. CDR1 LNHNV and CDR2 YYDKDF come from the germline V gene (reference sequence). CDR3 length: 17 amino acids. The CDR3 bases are TGTGCCACCAGCAGAGATTCCCTAGCGGGTCCCTCCTACGAGCAGTACGTC. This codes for CATSRDSLAGPSYEQYV.